The 9 T cell receptor beta chains given below trace back to one sample, sequenced in a study of cytomegalovirus exposure and HLA in healthy donors. Primers: 60 Vbeta forward and 13 Jbeta reverse. TCRdb's table, derived via immunoSEQ multiplex PCR, lists solely in-frame clones and lacks some. The sample includes under 250,000 clones, around 80% of them seen just once. The sequencing input was PBMCs. The receptors derive from a man aged 18-30 years in good health and CMV-seronegative.

The chain recombines TRBV2 with TRBJ1-4; D uncertain. Per the germline V gene, CDR1 is SNHLY and CDR2 is FYNNEI. V lost 6 bases and J lost 8, with 10 bases in between. The CDR3 has 12 amino acids. Written as DNA, the CDR3 is TGTGCCAGCAGGAATCGGGTAGAAAAACTGTTTTTT. It is translated as CASRNRVEKLFF.

This chain links TRBV10-3 with TRBJ2-3; TRBD2 matches at 8 bases. The germline gives CDR1 ENHRY, CDR2 SYGVKD. Trimming at V came to 6 bases and at J to 0 bases, leaving 8 bases not matched to a gene. CDR3 length: 16 amino acids. CDR3 loop: CAIRANSGTSTDTQYF. DNA of the CDR3: TGTGCCATCAGGGCGAATAGCGGGACGAGCACAGATACGCAGTATTTT.

The gene calls are TRBV30 and TRBJ2-7, with D uncertain. Trimming cost V 3 bases and J 1 base, with 4 bases left between them. This CDR3 has 11 residues. Germline CDR1 GTSNPN, CDR2 SVGIG (reference sequence). CDR3: CAWRLSYEQYF. The CDR3 coding sequence is TGTGCCTGGAGACTTTCCTACGAGCAGTACTTC. The complete variable domain, with remaining parts taken from reference TRBV30 and TRBJ2-7, reads SQTIHQWPATLVQPVGSPLSLECTVEGTSNPNLYWYRQAAGRGLQLLFYSVGIGQISSEVPQNLSASRPQDRQFILSSKKLLLSDSGFYLCAWRLSYEQYFGPGTRLTVT.

This clone was counted a few times. The chain carries TRBV29-1 and TRBJ2-5, with 9 bases that match TRBD1. Trimming removed 3 bases from V and 5 bases from J; junction bases left unmatched: 7. The length of the CDR3 is 14 residues. CDR1 is SQVTM, CDR2 ANQGSEA, per germline. CDR3 coding DNA: TGCAGCGTTGACTTGGACAGGGGAAGCGAGACCCAGTACTTC. Its translation: CSVDLDRGSETQYF.

V gene TRBV5-1 combines with J gene TRBJ2-7; 9 bases align to TRBD1. This CDR3 comprises 14 residues. Per the germline V gene, CDR1 is SGHRS and CDR2 is YFSETQ. V was clipped by 4 bases and J by 0 bases; unmatched bases: 2. The CDR3 coding sequence is TGCGCCAGCAGCGGACAGGGGAGCTCCTACGAGCAGTACTTC. Translation: CASSGQGSSYEQYF.

This clone was seen only a few times. The chain links TRBV4-1 to TRBJ2-1; 8 positions agree with TRBD1. Germline CDR1 is MGHRA and CDR2 is YSYEKL. The ends lost 0 bases at V and 7 bases at J; junction bases unmatched: 23. CDR3 length equals 21 residues. The CDR3 loop is CASSQDRDGQGDFRGRNEQFF. DNA for the CDR3: TGCGCCAGCAGCCAAGACCGCGACGGACAGGGTGATTTTCGGGGTAGAAATGAGCAGTTCTTC.

The J gene is TRBJ1-2, the V gene TRBV2; 8 bases agree with TRBD1. This CDR3 has 13 amino acids. Germline-derived CDR1 and CDR2 are SNHLY and FYNNEI. J gave up 8 bases and V 7 bases, and 9 bases lay outside the gene matches. The CDR3 loop reads CASISQGATGYTF. CDR3 DNA: TGTGCCAGCATTTCGCAGGGGGCGACGGGCTACACCTTC.

The V call is TRBV28, the J call TRBJ2-1; TRBD2 matches at 9 bases. V was clipped by 3 bases and J by 9 bases; unmatched bases: 6. The CDR3 length is 14 residues. Germline V gene sequence: CDR1 MDHEN, CDR2 SYDVKM. CDR3 residues: CASSFWREGLEQFF. The CDR3 DNA sequence: TGTGCCAGCAGTTTCTGGCGGGAGGGCCTTGAGCAGTTCTTC.

This CDR3 reads CASSLSRPQSSGNTIYF. The CDR3 DNA reads as TGTGCCAGCAGTTTAAGCAGGCCCCAGAGCTCTGGAAACACCATATATTTT. V is TRBV27 and J is TRBJ1-3; D is uncertain. The germline V gene has CDR1 MNHEY and CDR2 SMNVEV (reference sequence). The CDR3 is made up of 17 amino acids. Trimming stripped 2 bases from V and 0 bases from J, with 14 bases between.